Sequencing of this T cell receptor beta chain was carried out in a study of blood T cell repertoires in COVID-19. Overall study: Nucleic acid was either cDNA or gDNA, and it came from T cells, B-cell-depleted T cells, or PBMCs.

Source study methods: Scientists estimated how many nucleated cells there were by amplifying reference gene primers. Produced via immunoSEQ multiplex PCR; TCRdb's table is partial and in-frame only. The DNA was the basis for D and trimming; V, J and clone size are from that table. This table has approximately 150,000 clones, 88% appearing once. The germline V and J ends were trimmed by 4 bases and 5 bases, with 16 bases remaining between them. The CDR3 contains 14 residues. The germline gives CDR1 SGHDT, CDR2 YYEEEE. Patients at the Seattle site were enrolled during active infection and followed longitudinally.

Material: peripheral blood. The chain links TRBV5-6 to TRBJ2-7; D may be TRBD1 (5 bases). This receptor was identified in a human donor with COVID-19, enrolled during active disease. The donor label of this sample is uncertain. The CDR3 DNA reads as TGTGCCAGCAGCAAACTTGCTGGGGCCCACGAGCAGTACTTC. Translated: CASSKLAGAHEQYF.